A single sample gave rise to the 14 T cell receptor beta chains below, sequenced in a study of CD8 T cells in ankylosing spondylitis. MiXCR, run by TCRdb on the 5' RACE reads, gives a single entry per CDR3 protein. The sample holds 200,000 or so distinct CDR3 sequences; 10% to 15% are singletons and the top ten take about 10%. Sequencing was done on a sample of blood, either unsorted or a sorted T cell fraction (not recorded which). All receptors derive from a female donor with ankylosing spondylitis or in good health (not recorded which).

V usage is TRBV7-2 and J usage is TRBJ1-2, with 8 bases aligning to TRBD1. V was pared by 7 bases and J by 4 bases, with 5 bases of the junction left unmatched. CDR3 size: 13 residues. CDR1 and CDR2 (germline): SGHTA, FQGNSA. For the CDR3, the DNA is TGTGCCAGCACCGGACAGGGAGGCTATGGCTACACCTTC. Its protein product is CASTGQGGYGYTF.

In regard to this clonotype: A much bigger clone sits one base away, suggesting this may be a read error. The rearrangement uses TRBV7-2 and TRBJ2-7; D possibly corresponds to TRBD2 (6 bases). The germline V and J ends were trimmed by 2 bases and 4 bases, with 15 bases remaining between them. Germline V gene lookup returns CDR1 SGHTA and CDR2 FQGNSA. The length of the CDR3 is 15 residues. CDR3 loop: CASSLYQRAGYEQYF. In nucleotides, the CDR3 is TGTGCCAGCAGCTTATACCAGAGGGCGGGATACGAGCAGTACTTC. The full variable domain, in which reference TRBV7-2 and TRBJ2-7 provide the parts outside the CDR3, is GAGVSQSPSNKVTEKGKDVELRCDPISGHTALYWYRQSLGQGLEFLIYFQGNSAPDKSGLPSDRFSAERTGGSVSTLTIQRTQQEDSAVYLCASSLYQRAGYEQYFGPGTRLTVT.

This clonotype was found many times. CDR3: CASSSGLDTYEQYF. The DNA for the CDR3 is TGTGCCAGCAGCTCCGGACTGGATACCTACGAGCAGTACTTC. The chain has TRBV7-2 and TRBJ2-7; TRBD2 might be the D (5 bases). The CDR3 runs 14 residues. The V end lost 4 bases, the J end lost 2 bases, and 12 bases lay between the germline ends. CDR1 is SGHTA, CDR2 FQGNSA, per germline.

Regarding this clonotype: Being one base from a much bigger clone, this may be a read error. This chain uses TRBV12-3 or TRBV12-4 with TRBJ2-7; D not resolved. The V and J ends lost 1 base and 0 bases respectively, with 7 bases between them. The CDR3 totals 14 residues. CDR3 nucleotide sequence: TGTGCCAGCAGTTTAGTGGGTAACTCCTACGAGCAGTACTTC. Encoded protein: CASSLVGNSYEQYF.

This clonotype was detected a few times. The gene calls are TRBV7-9 and TRBJ2-3; tentatively, D is TRBD2 (5 bases). The germline CDR1 and CDR2 sequences are SEHNR and FQNEAQ (reference sequence). There are 15 residues in the CDR3. Trimming shortened V by 5 bases and J by 1 base, and 13 bases separated the two germline ends. The CDR3 nucleotides read TGTGCCAGCAGCATCGGCGGGTTGGGCACAGATACGCAGTATTTT. Residues: CASSIGGLGTDTQYF.

This clonotype occurred many times. The J gene is TRBJ2-1, the V gene TRBV19; 8 nucleotides match TRBD2. Germline values: CDR1 LNHDA, CDR2 SQIVND (reference sequence). V was pared by 3 bases and J by 5 bases, with 6 bases of the junction left unmatched. This CDR3 spans 15 amino acids. The CDR3 bases are TGTGCCAGTAGTATCGTAGCGGGAATCGACAATGAGCAGTTCTTC. This encodes CASSIVAGIDNEQFF.

This clonotype showed up just a few times. This sequence joins TRBV20-1 and TRBJ2-1, with TRBD2 matching over 9 bases. Per the germline V gene, CDR1 is DFQATT and CDR2 is SNEGSKA (reference sequence). There are 14 residues in the CDR3. V gave up 5 bases and J gave up 2 bases; unmatched junction bases: 4. The CDR3 region is CSARLAATYNEQFF. The DNA of the CDR3 is TGCAGTGCTCGACTAGCGGCAACCTACAATGAGCAGTTCTTC.

The table lists this clonotype with many counts. The genes are TRBV5-5 and TRBJ1-4, with D perhaps TRBD1 (6 bases). Trimming removed 5 bases from V and 12 bases from J, with 20 bases in between. Per the germline V gene, CDR1 is SGHKS and CDR2 is YYEKEE (reference sequence). The CDR3 spans 14 residues. CDR3 region: CASRQQGIVQELFF. CDR3 nucleotide sequence: TGTGCCAGCAGACAACAGGGTATCGTTCAGGAACTGTTTTTT.

The chain employs TRBV27 and TRBJ1-2; 9 bases line up with TRBD1. Looked up from germline, CDR1 is MNHEY and CDR2 is SMNVEV (reference sequence). The length of the CDR3 is 14 residues. The V segment lost 6 bases and the J segment 4 bases; nucleotides outside the gene matches: 6. For the CDR3, the DNA is TGTGCCAGCAGGACGGACAGGGGACCCTATGGCTACACCTTC. Translated, it gives CASRTDRGPYGYTF.

The chain combines TRBV6-1 with TRBJ2-1, with D maybe TRBD2 (6 bases). The germline V gene encodes CDR1 MNHNS and CDR2 SASEGT. The CDR3 is made up of 17 amino acids. The germline V and J ends were trimmed by 6 bases and 4 bases, with 22 bases remaining between them. CDR3 residues: CASRFLSGGKGYNEQFF. The CDR3 nucleotides read TGTGCCAGCAGATTTCTTAGCGGAGGGAAGGGGTACAATGAGCAGTTCTTC.

This clonotype was seen a few times. This chain joins TRBV12-3 or TRBV12-4 and TRBJ2-2, with 8 bases that match TRBD1. The V segment lost 6 bases and the J segment 4 bases; nucleotides outside the gene matches: 1. The CDR3 has 13 amino acids. Here the CDR3 DNA reads TGTGCCAGCAGGGGGACAGGCACCGGGGAGCTGTTTTTT. Amino acid sequence: CASRGTGTGELFF.

In the case of this clonotype: A much more abundant neighbour one base away suggests this may be a read error. This chain joins TRBV15 and TRBJ1-4; D call uncertain. CDR1 and CDR2 (germline): LNHNV, YYDKDF (reference sequence). The CDR3 sequence is 13 residues long. The CDR3 sequence is CTTSRRANEKLFF. As DNA, the CDR3 is TGTACCACCAGCAGACGGGCTAATGAAAAACTGTTTTTT.

In its sample, this clonotype was seen a few times. The gene calls are TRBV19 and TRBJ1-5; D remains ambiguous. Germline lookup yields CDR1 LNHDA and CDR2 SQIVND (reference sequence). The CDR3 covers 14 residues. V gave up 5 bases and J gave up 7 bases, with 15 bases separating them. The CDR3 is CASSSELRGQPQHF. The CDR3, as DNA: TGTGCCAGTAGTTCTGAATTGCGTGGGCAGCCCCAGCATTTT.

This clonotype was picked up many times. The chain couples TRBV5-1 to TRBJ1-2; tentatively, D is TRBD1 (5 bases). Germline V lookup: CDR1 SGHRS, CDR2 YFSETQ. The CDR3 is made up of 15 amino acids. The V gene lost 6 bases and the J gene lost 0 bases, with 15 bases spanning the gap. The CDR3, as DNA: TGCGCCAGCATGATAGGGACCGAATCTAACTATGGCTACACCTTC. Translation gives CASMIGTESNYGYTF.